This TCR beta chain was captured by sequencing in a study of OX40 agonist ivuxolimab in advanced cancers. For the study at large: Dose-escalation subjects each had hepatocellular carcinoma, melanoma, renal cell or head and neck cancer.

The CDR3 spans 16 residues. Trimming took off 3 bases at V and 0 bases at J, with 12 bases between the two ends. Per germline, CDR1 MNHEY and CDR2 SMNVEV (reference sequence). The table came from immunoSEQ multiplex PCR; TCRdb's copy has only in-frame clones and leaves some out. The sample holds just over 35,000 clones; about 84% are singletons and the top ten take less than 20%. This clone was observed a handful of times. Samples were taken at baseline and on day 1 of cycles 4 and 7. The sample was CD4+ or CD8+ T cells sorted from blood, taken in a trial of the OX40 agonist ivuxolimab. This TCR was sampled from an adult with an advanced solid tumor such as melanoma, head and neck, liver or kidney cancer. This rearrangement joins TRBV27 to TRBJ2-1; the D is unclear. CDR3 protein: CASSFFGGSSYNEQFF. The DNA of the CDR3 is TGTGCCAGCAGTTTCTTTGGTGGCAGCTCCTACAATGAGCAGTTCTTC.